Listed below are T cell receptor beta chains from one sample, sequenced in a study of shared clonotypes between healthy human individuals. This table comes from immunoSEQ multiplex PCR, and its TCRdb copy is limited to in-frame clones, with some not included. The data show some 1 million clones, around 74% seen once. The sequenced sample consisted of memory CD4+ T cells sorted from blood. These receptors originate from a man aged 18 to 29 in good health. The CDR3 runs from the conserved cysteine through the conserved F or W. The order of the fields is CDR3 protein, CDR3 DNA, clone size, V gene, D gene, J gene. The D gene is left open where the match is weak. Clone size is shown for a subset of rows, as once, few, many or a class of expanded clone.

cdr3_aa: CASSLVTRGIQYF; cdr3_nt: TGTGCCAGCAGTTTAGTTACCAGGGGCATTCAGTACTTC; clone_size: -; v_call: TRBV28; d_call: -; j_call: TRBJ2-4
cdr3_aa: CASSADRTIYGYTF; cdr3_nt: TGCGCCAGCAGCGCCGACAGGACCATCTATGGCTACACCTTC; clone_size: once; v_call: TRBV5-1; d_call: -; j_call: TRBJ1-2
cdr3_aa: CASSEARAVNEQYF; cdr3_nt: TGTGCCAGCAGTGAAGCGCGGGCAGTTAACGAGCAGTACTTC; clone_size: -; v_call: TRBV6-1; d_call: -; j_call: TRBJ2-7
cdr3_aa: CASSPLAGGPYNEQFF; cdr3_nt: TGCGCCAGCAGCCCCCTAGCGGGAGGGCCCTACAATGAGCAGTTCTTC; clone_size: -; v_call: TRBV5-1; d_call: TRBD2; j_call: TRBJ2-1
cdr3_aa: CASTPRIVNSPLHF; cdr3_nt: TGTGCCAGCACCCCCCGGATCGTTAATTCACCCCTCCACTTT; clone_size: -; v_call: TRBV6-6; d_call: -; j_call: TRBJ1-6
cdr3_aa: CASSQRGGDGYTF; cdr3_nt: TGCGCCAGCAGCCAACGGGGAGGGGATGGCTACACCTTC; clone_size: -; v_call: TRBV4-1; d_call: -; j_call: TRBJ1-2
cdr3_aa: CASSPTQGQGYGYTF; cdr3_nt: TGTGCCAGCAGTCCAACCCAGGGACAGGGTTATGGCTACACCTTC; clone_size: -; v_call: TRBV6-5; d_call: TRBD1; j_call: TRBJ1-2
cdr3_aa: CASSAAGYTDTQYF; cdr3_nt: TGTGCCAGCAGTGCTGCTGGGTACACAGATACGCAGTATTTT; clone_size: -; v_call: TRBV6-5; d_call: -; j_call: TRBJ2-3
cdr3_aa: CASSGGEGEKLFF; cdr3_nt: TGTGCCAGCAGTGGTGGGGAGGGAGAAAAACTGTTTTTT; clone_size: -; v_call: TRBV2; d_call: -; j_call: TRBJ1-4
cdr3_aa: CASSEGPVGSGNTIYF; cdr3_nt: TGTGCCAGCAGCGAGGGACCTGTGGGTTCTGGAAACACCATATATTTT; clone_size: -; v_call: TRBV7-3; d_call: -; j_call: TRBJ1-3
cdr3_aa: CASSFLTGTDTQYF; cdr3_nt: TGTGCCAGCAGTTTTCTCACGGGGACAGATACGCAGTATTTT; clone_size: -; v_call: TRBV28; d_call: -; j_call: TRBJ2-3
cdr3_aa: CASSEVSTDTQYF; cdr3_nt: TGTGCCAGCAGCGAAGTTAGCACAGATACGCAGTATTTT; clone_size: -; v_call: TRBV5-4; d_call: -; j_call: TRBJ2-3
cdr3_aa: CASSWEGVSDEQFF; cdr3_nt: TGTGCCAGCAGCTGGGAAGGGGTGTCGGATGAGCAGTTCTTC; clone_size: once; v_call: TRBV7-2; d_call: -; j_call: TRBJ2-1
cdr3_aa: CASSYPLLWGRQQYF; cdr3_nt: TGTGCCAGCAGTTATCCCCTGTTGTGGGGACGGCAGCAGTATTTT; clone_size: -; v_call: TRBV6-7; d_call: -; j_call: TRBJ2-3
cdr3_aa: CASSSRTGRVSNGYTF; cdr3_nt: TGTGCCAGCAGCTCGAGGACAGGGAGGGTCTCAAATGGCTACACCTTC; clone_size: -; v_call: TRBV7-9; d_call: TRBD1; j_call: TRBJ1-2
cdr3_aa: CASSSPQDRTRLWVDEQFF; cdr3_nt: TGTGCCAGCAGTTCTCCACAAGACCGAACTAGACTGTGGGTGGATGAGCAGTTCTTC; clone_size: -; v_call: TRBV7-2; d_call: -; j_call: TRBJ2-1
cdr3_aa: CASSLEGQGSGNTIYF; cdr3_nt: TGCGCCAGCAGCTTGGAGGGACAGGGCTCTGGAAACACCATATATTTT; clone_size: -; v_call: TRBV5-1; d_call: TRBD1; j_call: TRBJ1-3
cdr3_aa: CAISESQVTYEQYF; cdr3_nt: TGTGCCATCAGTGAGTCACAGGTAACCTACGAGCAGTACTTC; clone_size: -; v_call: TRBV10-3; d_call: -; j_call: TRBJ2-7
cdr3_aa: CASSAEGRREKLFF; cdr3_nt: TGTGCCAGCAGCGCAGAGGGAAGGAGAGAAAAACTGTTTTTT; clone_size: -; v_call: TRBV9; d_call: -; j_call: TRBJ1-4
cdr3_aa: CASSLVSGTGELFF; cdr3_nt: TGTGCCAGCAGCTTGGTCTCCGGGACCGGGGAGCTGTTTTTT; clone_size: -; v_call: TRBV7-8; d_call: -; j_call: TRBJ2-2
cdr3_aa: CASSAADRPPSYEQYF; cdr3_nt: TGTGCCAGCAGTGCGGCCGACAGACCCCCTTCCTACGAGCAGTACTTC; clone_size: -; v_call: TRBV6-1; d_call: -; j_call: TRBJ2-7
cdr3_aa: CASTADRSSDTQYF; cdr3_nt: TGTGCCAGCACCGCCGATAGAAGCAGCGATACGCAGTATTTT; clone_size: -; v_call: TRBV5-4; d_call: -; j_call: TRBJ2-3
cdr3_aa: CASSLDLGNSPLHF; cdr3_nt: TGTGCCAGCAGCTTAGATCTGGGTAATTCACCCCTCCACTTT; clone_size: -; v_call: TRBV11-2; d_call: -; j_call: TRBJ1-6
cdr3_aa: CSVSHVSGNTEAFF; cdr3_nt: TGCAGCGTTTCCCACGTTTCAGGGAACACTGAAGCTTTCTTT; clone_size: -; v_call: TRBV29-1; d_call: -; j_call: TRBJ1-1